This T cell receptor beta chain was sequenced for a study of PD-1 blockade in classical Hodgkin lymphoma. The table came from immunoSEQ multiplex PCR; TCRdb's copy has only in-frame clones and leaves some out. This sample carries around 60,000 clones, approximately 90% of them seen once, and the ten largest clones take about 8%. This sample's time point: cycle 4 day 1 (C4D1), after more than five weeks of nivolumab. Relapse after autologous stem cell transplantation occurred in every patient, and brentuximab vedotin exposure varied. Notes on the study in general: Newly diagnosed patients were reported to exhibit reduced baseline TCR diversity relative to healthy donors.

The V end was cut by 2 bases, the J end by 7 bases, with 15 bases between. Germline CDR1 and CDR2: KGHSH and LQKENI. The CDR3 covers 14 residues. With respect to this clone: No antigen is known for it.

The chain joins TRBV18 to TRBJ2-7; no definite D call. Source: peripheral blood mononuclear cells (PBMCs), taken before the fourth cycle of nivolumab. The clonotype was recovered from a human donor with classical Hodgkin lymphoma. CDR3 coding DNA: TGTGCCAGCTCACCATTAAAGACTCCCCGAGAGCAGTACTTC. As protein: CASSPLKTPREQYF. The entire variable domain, with the rest obtained from reference TRBV18 and TRBJ2-7, is as follows: NAGVMQNPRHLVRRRGQEARLRCSPMKGHSHVYWYRQLPEEGLKFMVYLQKENIIDESGMPKERFSAEFPKEGPSILRIQQVVRGDSAAYFCASSPLKTPREQYFGPGTRLTVT.